Listed below are T cell receptor beta chains from one sample, sequenced in a study of post-analysis software for immune sequencing data. MiXCR, run by TCRdb on the PCR reads, gives a single entry per CDR3 protein. The table shows roughly 800,000 distinct CDR3 sequences, with around 53% occurring only once. The sample comprised blood. These receptors were collected from a girl aged 10 to 17 with multiple sclerosis. Both conserved end residues are part of each CDR3. The order of the fields is V gene, J gene, clone size, D gene, CDR3 DNA, CDR3 protein. D genes are given only for firm matches. Not all rows give a size; the values are once, few, many and, for expanded clones, a class.

V gene: TRBV7-9; J gene: TRBJ1-2; clone size: .; D gene: TRBD1; CDR3 DNA: TGTGCCAGCAGCACCCGACAGGGAAGGTCCTATGGCTACACCTTC; CDR3 protein: CASSTRQGRSYGYTF
V gene: TRBV30; J gene: TRBJ2-1; clone size: once; D gene: .; CDR3 DNA: TGTGCCTGGAGTAGGAGACCCTACAATGAGCAGTTCTTC; CDR3 protein: CAWSRRPYNEQFF
V gene: TRBV7-8; J gene: TRBJ2-3; clone size: .; D gene: .; CDR3 DNA: TGTGCCAGCAGCTTAGTGGGGAGTCCGACGGATACGCAGTATTTT; CDR3 protein: CASSLVGSPTDTQYF
V gene: TRBV10-3; J gene: TRBJ2-3; clone size: .; D gene: TRBD2; CDR3 DNA: TGTGCCATCAGGCTAGCGGACCGCACAGATACGCAGTATTTT; CDR3 protein: CAIRLADRTDTQYF
V gene: TRBV28; J gene: TRBJ1-1; clone size: once; D gene: TRBD1; CDR3 DNA: TGTGCCAGCAGCTACAGGGGGCTTATAACTTTCTTT; CDR3 protein: CASSYRGLITFF
V gene: TRBV7-2; J gene: TRBJ1-4; clone size: .; D gene: .; CDR3 DNA: TGTGCCAGCAGCTTACGGTCTGGGAATAACGAAAAACTGTTTTTT; CDR3 protein: CASSLRSGNNEKLFF
V gene: TRBV29-1; J gene: TRBJ2-1; clone size: few; D gene: TRBD1; CDR3 DNA: TGCAGCGCCACGGACAGGGGGGCGCGCAATGAGCAGTTCTTC; CDR3 protein: CSATDRGARNEQFF
V gene: TRBV29-1; J gene: TRBJ2-6; clone size: .; D gene: TRBD1; CDR3 DNA: TGCAGCGTTGTTCACCGGGACAGGGGCACTGGGGCCAACGTCCTGACTTTC; CDR3 protein: CSVVHRDRGTGANVLTF
V gene: TRBV5-1; J gene: TRBJ1-1; clone size: many; D gene: TRBD1; CDR3 DNA: TGCGCCAGCAGCCAGAGACAGGGGCCCTTAACTGGCACTGAAGCTTTCTTT; CDR3 protein: CASSQRQGPLTGTEAFF
V gene: TRBV11-2; J gene: TRBJ2-3; clone size: .; D gene: TRBD2; CDR3 DNA: TGTGCCAGCAGCCCCGGGACTAGCTTCGCAGATACGCAGTATTTT; CDR3 protein: CASSPGTSFADTQYF
V gene: TRBV29-1; J gene: TRBJ1-5; clone size: .; D gene: TRBD1; CDR3 DNA: TGCAGCGTCTTACTGACAGGGGCGACTGGGCATCAGCCCCAGCATTTT; CDR3 protein: CSVLLTGATGHQPQHF
V gene: TRBV7-9; J gene: TRBJ2-1; clone size: .; D gene: TRBD1; CDR3 DNA: TGTGCCAGCAGCTCCCCGGTCGGACAGGTCGATGAGCAGTTCTTC; CDR3 protein: CASSSPVGQVDEQFF
V gene: TRBV20-1; J gene: TRBJ2-7; clone size: .; D gene: TRBD2; CDR3 DNA: TGCAGTGCCCGGAGCGGGGGGGCTTTTAGGTGCGAGCAGTACTTC; CDR3 protein: CSARSGGAFRCEQYF
V gene: TRBV15; J gene: TRBJ1-2; clone size: .; D gene: TRBD1; CDR3 DNA: TGTGCCACCAGCGCCAGGACAGGGGTTAACTATGGCTACACCTTC; CDR3 protein: CATSARTGVNYGYTF
V gene: TRBV5-1; J gene: TRBJ2-7; clone size: .; D gene: TRBD2; CDR3 DNA: TGCGCCAGCACGAGGACTAGCGGCACTCGCTCCTACGAGCAGTACTTC; CDR3 protein: CASTRTSGTRSYEQYF
V gene: TRBV7-9; J gene: TRBJ2-3; clone size: .; D gene: .; CDR3 DNA: TGTGCCAGCAGCTTCGGGGGACCGACCACAGATACGCAGTATTTT; CDR3 protein: CASSFGGPTTDTQYF
V gene: TRBV29-1; J gene: TRBJ2-3; clone size: .; D gene: TRBD2; CDR3 DNA: TGCAGCGTTACCACGGGGCTAGCGGAGAGCACAGATACGCAGTATTTT; CDR3 protein: CSVTTGLAESTDTQYF
V gene: TRBV29-1; J gene: TRBJ2-6; clone size: many; D gene: TRBD1; CDR3 DNA: TGCAGCGCTGGACAGGGGGCTGGGGCCAACGTCCTGACTTTC; CDR3 protein: CSAGQGAGANVLTF
V gene: TRBV20-1; J gene: TRBJ2-3; clone size: .; D gene: TRBD2; CDR3 DNA: TGCAGTGCTAGGGGGGCGGTTTCCGGGACTAGCGGGAGTAGCACAGATACGCAGTATTTT; CDR3 protein: CSARGAVSGTSGSSTDTQYF
V gene: TRBV12-3/TRBV12-4; J gene: TRBJ2-5; clone size: .; D gene: TRBD2; CDR3 DNA: TGTGCCAGCAGTTTTAGCGGGGGGGCCGGAGAGACCCAGTACTTC; CDR3 protein: CASSFSGGAGETQYF
V gene: TRBV28; J gene: TRBJ1-2; clone size: .; D gene: TRBD1; CDR3 DNA: TGTGCCAGCAGTTTTGCGGGACAGCCTAACTATGGCTACACCTTC; CDR3 protein: CASSFAGQPNYGYTF
V gene: TRBV5-1; J gene: TRBJ2-1; clone size: .; D gene: .; CDR3 DNA: TGCGCCAGCAGCGGCGTCAGAGGGGAGCAGTTCTTC; CDR3 protein: CASSGVRGEQFF